This TCR beta chain comes out of a study of early T cells in non-severe SARS-CoV-2 infection. Regarding the study as a whole: Using VDJdb, the matching emphasized anti-spike CD8 responses while missing private and CD4 specificities.

Researchers attached unique molecular identifiers to individual cDNA molecules. TCRdb recomputed calls from the 5' RACE reads with MiXCR, one row per CDR3 protein. This table holds around 27,000 distinct CDR3 sequences, 5.5% to 8% found once. The CDR3 totals 17 residues. Germline CDR1 reads WSHSY; CDR2 reads SAAADI. Trimming removed 7 bases from V and 3 bases from J; junction bases left unmatched: 9. This clonotype was recorded at least ten times. Its antigen is currently unknown. The chain recombines TRBV10-2 with TRBJ2-6; 10 bases are shared with TRBD1. The receptor comes from an adult who was a healthcare worker with PCR-confirmed SARS-CoV-2 infection or an uninfected control (not recorded which). Sequenced sample: whole blood. CDR3 sequence reads: CASIGQGEVDGANVLTF. Here the CDR3 DNA reads TGCGCCAGCATTGGACAGGGGGAAGTAGATGGGGCCAACGTCCTGACTTTC.